These 7 T cell receptor beta chains were all obtained from the same sample, sequenced in a study of response to subunit inactivated influenza vaccine. TCRdb used MiXCR to reprocess the RT-PCR reads, holding one entry per CDR3 protein. The data show 550,000 to 800,000 distinct CDR3 sequences, roughly 14% seen once. Specimen: PBMCs from blood, collected roughly 15 days before vaccination. These receptors came from a man aged 50 to 59 who received an inactivated influenza vaccine.

This clonotype was detected only a few times. The rearrangement links TRBV5-1 to TRBJ1-1; D not certain. Trimming pared 2 bases from V and 1 base from J, leaving 9 bases between. This CDR3 has 14 amino acids. Germline V gene lookup returns CDR1 SGHRS and CDR2 YFSETQ. CDR3 region: CASSFGNRNTEAFF. The CDR3 nucleotides read TGCGCCAGCAGCTTTGGCAACCGGAACACTGAAGCTTTCTTT. Variable domain in full (rest from reference TRBV5-1 and TRBJ1-1): KAGVTQTPRYLIKTRGQQVTLSCSPISGHRSVSWYQQTPGQGLQFLFEYFSETQRNKGNFPGRFSGRQFSNSRSEMNVSTLELGDSALYLCASSFGNRNTEAFFGQGTRLTVV.

In its sample, this clonotype was seen many times. At one boundary the junction diverges from the germline segment, which might be a read error. The gene calls are TRBV18 and TRBJ2-7; TRBD2 matches 8 bases. CDR3 size: 15 residues. CDR1 is KGHSH, CDR2 LQKENI, per germline. CDR3 coding DNA: TGTGCCAGCTCCCCACCGGGACTAGGAGCCTACGAGCAGTACTTC. This gives the protein CASSPPGLGAYEQYF.

J is TRBJ1-1 and V is TRBV4-2; D gene ambiguous. Trimming removed 2 bases at V and 2 bases at J, with 12 bases between. The CDR3 is 15 residues long. Germline lookup yields CDR1 LGHNA and CDR2 YNFKEQ. The CDR3 bases are TGTGCCAGCAGCCAATTGTTTACTTCTAACACTGAAGCTTTCTTT. It yields the protein CASSQLFTSNTEAFF.

The V and J genes are TRBV6-4 and TRBJ2-3; D is unresolved. This CDR3 comprises 13 residues. V was shortened by 4 bases and J by 2 bases, with 7 bases between the two germline ends. The V gene's germline CDR1 is MRHNA and CDR2 SNTAGT. The CDR3 here is CASSVYYTDTQYF. Written as DNA, the CDR3 is TGTGCCAGCAGTGTCTACTACACAGATACGCAGTATTTT.

This sequence joins TRBV12-3 or TRBV12-4 and TRBJ2-3, with D hard to call. There are 14 residues in the CDR3. Between the trimmed V and J ends, which lost 5 bases and 1 base, there was a span of 10 bases. The CDR3 region is CASSTELGTDTQYF. As DNA, the CDR3 is TGTGCCAGCAGTACCGAGTTGGGCACAGATACGCAGTATTTT.

This clonotype was seen only a few times. The chain recombines TRBV28 with TRBJ2-7; D perhaps matches TRBD1 (5 bases). The CDR3 covers 12 residues. Trimming took off 7 bases at V and 3 bases at J, with 10 bases between the two ends. CDR1 MDHEN and CDR2 SYDVKM come from the germline V gene. The CDR3 reads CASNDQGYEQYF. DNA for the CDR3: TGTGCCAGCAATGACCAGGGCTACGAGCAGTACTTC.

This chain uses TRBV2 with TRBJ2-1; 8 bases line up with TRBD2. The CDR3 sequence is 16 residues long. In germline, CDR1 is SNHLY, CDR2 FYNNEI. Trimming at V came to 5 bases and at J to 4 bases, leaving 10 bases not matched to a gene. Here the CDR3 reads CASSTRGGGTYNEQFF. The CDR3 region has the DNA TGTGCCAGCAGTACCCGGGGCGGGGGGACTTACAATGAGCAGTTCTTC.